This T cell receptor beta chain was sequenced in a study of spatial heterogeneity in lung cancer. Across the whole study: Raw reads contained each unique TCR and UMI combination more than ten times on average.

Study observations and caveats: Expanded alpha and beta TCR counts within tumors tracked tumor mutation counts.

Trimming took 3 bases from V and 6 from J, leaving 13 bases between them. There are 14 residues in the CDR3. Germline CDR1 and CDR2: LNHDA and SQIVND (reference sequence). Regarding time point: sample taken at primary tumor resection. The donors comprised some 70 untreated early-stage non-small cell lung cancer patients. Unsorted whole RNA samples from tumor, nontumor lung or frozen PBMC were sequenced. The study tagged each TCR cDNA molecule with a unique molecular identifier. TCRdb fed the 5' RACE reads into MiXCR, producing one record per CDR3 protein. The data hold 16,000 or so distinct CDR3 sequences, with approximately 6.2% observed a single time. Only a few counts were recorded for this clonotype. What it binds is unknown.

The rearrangement joins TRBV19 to TRBJ2-3; no clear D gene. The sample in question was lung tumor tissue, obtained at surgery. This receptor was identified in a female donor with early-stage non-small cell lung cancer. This chain's CDR3 is CASSIGLGRDTQYF. The CDR3 nucleotides read TGTGCCAGTAGTATCGGCCTGGGCCGGGATACGCAGTATTTT.